This T cell receptor (beta chain) is from a study of shared clonotypes between healthy human individuals (dated by TCRdb to 2018 to 2020). For context, the study as a whole: The cohort included a few men and a couple of women between 18 and 49 years of age. For each donor, CD4 naive and CD4 memory were each given three plates, CD8 naive was given two plates, and CD8 memory was given one plate. The study deeply sequenced blood TCR repertoires of about 5 healthy adults to estimate repertoire size and the extent of clonotype sharing between individuals. Per donor, leukapheresis produced somewhere between about 0.9 and 9 billion PBMCs. To increase sequencing depth and limit assay-specific biases, TCR repertoire library preparation and sequencing were carried out by different laboratories using diverse techniques. Overall study results and their limits: Sharing across several donors was observed for approximately 5% of naive CD4, 3.5% of naive CD8, over 2% of memory CD4, and around 0.4% of memory CD8 clonotypes. Pairwise subsampling led to the expectation that sequencing depth would affect the degree of clonotype sharing among donors. Sampling was restricted to blood, and TCR repertoires in tissues likely differ from the TCR repertoires found in blood. Naive subsets generally had larger estimated clonotype richness than memory subsets did. Even with the large sequencing depth, rarefaction of the sorted-subset datasets indicated that sequencing was incomplete. Because the study included only a small number of donors, the genetic and exposure-history diversity represented was limited. Compared with non-shared clonotypes, the clonotypes found in all four sorted-subset donors had higher generation probabilities.

TCR CDR3 regions were amplified from genomic DNA by multiplex PCR using the deep immunoSEQ assay. Genomic DNA extracted from each cell subset was distributed evenly over all wells of several immunoSEQ 96-well plates, and each plate served as one replicate. For sorted subsets, each replicate PCR was loaded with around 220 ng genomic DNA, equivalent to 25,000 to 35,000 T cell genomes. Purified libraries were measured with a Qubit 3.0 fluorometer, size-checked on a Bioanalyzer 2100, and measured again with the KAPA Library Quantification kit. Every immunoSEQ 96-well plate was sequenced on a separate single-read 150-cycle Illumina NextSeq 550 flow cell. Regarding the original processing steps: Because the immunoSEQ output included only junctional sequences and no quality scores, the filtering could not be the same as the filtering used for full-length reads. Sequences were annotated with PyIR, a Python wrapper for IgBLAST v1.9, using IMGT germline references to assign V/J genes and CDR3. Reads with weak V/J assignments (E-value above 1e-6), missing CDR3, stop codons, out-of-frame junctions, or ambiguous translated residues were removed. A V3J clonotype was defined by an identical inferred V gene, J gene, and CDR3 amino acid sequence. Percentage overlap between repertoires was calculated by dividing the number of shared unique clonotypes by the size of the smaller repertoire. Richness of each repertoire was evaluated using RTK rarefaction, the Chao1 estimator, and Recon v2.1 estimates of unobserved clonotypes. Generation probabilities were computed with OLGA for all TCRbeta clonotypes obtained by the gDNA method from several donors. This is the immuneACCESS table as TCRdb keeps it, with only in-frame sequences that have V and J called. A part of the clones is gone; compared with another copy, unresolved V genes explain less than half, and the rest is unexplained. V, J and clone size are taken as reported in that table, and D and trimming were inferred from the DNA itself. The sample table lists some 200,000 clones, just under 95% of them with a count of one. Around 0.072% of the sample rests with the top ten.

On this clone itself: The specificity of this receptor is unknown. No per-base quality is available; no much larger clone lies one base away.

The donors were healthy, HIV-negative adults who had no recently reported acute infections or vaccinations. Every donor was a Caucasian adult living in Nashville, Tennessee, USA. Magnetic negative selection was used to enrich CD4+ T cells, after which naive cells were positively selected on CD45RA and the negative fraction became the memory subset. After blood collection by leukapheresis, PBMCs were isolated using Ficoll-Histopaque density gradient centrifugation and then cryopreserved in the vapor phase of liquid nitrogen. Analytical flow cytometry was used to check the purity and quantity of every magnetically sorted T cell population. Genomic DNA was isolated from every sorted fraction and measured by UV absorbance on a Nanodrop 2000c. V is pared back by 7 bases and J by 4 bases, with 17 bases lying between the germline termini. The CDR3, from cysteine to phenylalanine, totals 14 residues. CDR3 DNA only is kept here, 42 bases in frame from base 1. The germline V gene provides CDR1 SQVTM and CDR2 ANQGSEA.

Sequenced material: naive CD4+ T cells sorted from blood. In light of the paper, this sample's cell subset or site label describes: CD45RA+ positively selected. The chain was built from TRBV29-1 and TRBJ2-1; the D gene is tentatively TRBD1 or TRBD2, each matching 5 bases. The clonotype originates from a woman aged 25 to 45 in good health. The CDR3 reads as follows: CSAAQGGWYNEQFF. The nucleotide sequence is TGCAGCGCGGCTCAGGGCGGGTGGTACAATGAGCAGTTCTTC.